This T cell receptor beta chain was sequenced for a study of identical twins. Whole-study results and caveats: Models, which agreed with sharing between unrelated individuals, nonetheless underestimated the out-of-frame TCR alpha sharing seen in monozygotic twins. Insertions were reduced in abundant cord blood beta clonotypes but not in memory repertoires.

Comment on this clonotype: Its specificity is unknown.

Carrying unique molecular identifiers, the cDNA also gained a universal primer site through template switching. TCRdb independently ran MiXCR on the 5' RACE reads; one entry per CDR3 protein. The table shows hundreds of thousands of distinct CDR3 sequences, with more than 6.5% occurring only once. The CDR3 totals 16 residues. These data are also associated with another study on yellow fever vaccine responses in identical twins.

The clonotype comes from a woman under 30 in good health. Specimen: PBMCs. This chain links TRBV21-1 with TRBJ1-3. TRBV21-1 is deemed a pseudogene. This CDR3 reads CASSKSDEGSGNTIYF. CDR3 DNA: TGTGCCAGCAGCAAAAGTGACGAGGGTTCTGGAAACACCATATATTTT.